This TCR beta chain appears in the sequencing data of a study of shared clonotypes between healthy human individuals. Original processing methods: Filtering of immunoSEQ junctional sequences could not match full-length read filtering. Clones were read by immunoSEQ multiplex PCR, and TCRdb kept only the in-frame ones, dropping some. For V, J and clone size, that table is used; D and trimming come from the DNA. The table has about 2.3 million clones, around 93% seen once. The specimen sequenced was naive CD4+ T cells from PBMCs. Described subset: CD45RA+ positively selected. The TCR was taken from a man younger than 30 in good health. Some clones in this sample may be carry-over from other donors' samples.

CDR3 sequence reads: CASRSPYEQYF. CDR3 sequence (DNA): TGTGCCAGCAGGTCACCGTACGAGCAGTACTTC. This sequence joins TRBV28 and TRBJ2-7; D gene ambiguous. Germline CDR1 is MDHEN and CDR2 is SYDVKM. V lost 6 bases to trimming and J lost 4 bases, with 7 bases between them. CDR3 length: 11 residues. Complete variable domain (other parts from reference TRBV28 and TRBJ2-7): DVKVTQSSRYLVKRTGEKVFLECVQDMDHENMFWYRQDPGLGLRLIYFSYDVKMKEKGDIPEGYSVSREKKERFSLILESASTNQTSMYLCASRSPYEQYFGPGTRLTVT.